This TCR beta chain was captured by sequencing in a study of CD8 T cells in ankylosing spondylitis. This clonotype was detected many times. MiXCR, applied by TCRdb to the 5' RACE reads, yields one record per CDR3 protein. Here the sample spans hundreds of thousands of distinct CDR3 sequences, 20% to 30% being singletons. The CDR3 loop spans 11 amino acids. Germline assignment: CDR1 KGHDR and CDR2 SFDVKD. The ends were cut back, 9 bases at V and 2 bases at J, with 6 bases in the middle. The sequenced sample consisted of blood, either unsorted or a sorted T cell fraction (not recorded which). The clonotype originates from a male donor with ankylosing spondylitis or in good health (not recorded which). The gene calls are TRBV24-1 and TRBJ1-1, with a weak D call TRBD1 (5 bases). The CDR3 bases are TGTGCCACCTGGGACAACACTGAAGCTTTCTTT. Its translation: CATWDNTEAFF.